The clone carrying this TCR beta chain was observed a handful of times. The sample is drawn from a study of T cell changes during pregnancy in multiple sclerosis. TCRdb keeps only in-frame clones here, not all; method: immunoSEQ multiplex PCR. The sample comprises about 39,000 clones, 92% of which are singletons, and approximately 27% rests with the top ten. Trimming pared 10 bases from V and 4 bases from J, leaving 13 bases between. The CDR3 length is 12 residues. Germline CDR1 MNHNS, CDR2 SASEGT. The sequencing here drew on CD8+ T cells from peripheral blood mononuclear cells, taken before pregnancy. The source of this sequence is a female donor with multiple sclerosis, enrolled in a pregnancy study. The genes are TRBV6-1 and TRBJ1-1, with D unclear. The CDR3 spells CATGEGGTEAFF. In nucleotides, the CDR3 is TGTGCCACCGGGGAGGGAGGCACTGAAGCTTTCTTT.